This is a list of T cell receptor beta chains from one sample in a study of blood T cells in healthy people across ages. One entry per CDR3 protein, called by TCRdb with MiXCR from the 5' RACE reads. The repertoire holds more than 700,000 distinct CDR3 sequences, about 42% seen once, with 15% to 20% in the top ten. Sequenced input: blood. The receptor set was obtained from a man aged 80 or over in good health. Each CDR3 is given with its conserved first and last residue. A D gene is named only where the DNA matches it firmly. A clone size is listed for some rows: how often the clone was seen (once, few, many), or a class if it is expanded.

d_call	clone_size	cdr3_length	j_call	v_call	cdr3_nt	cdr3_aa
TRBD2	.	16	TRBJ2-5	TRBV2	TGTGCCAGCGTGGCTCGGAGCGGGACGAAAGGAGAGACCCAGTACTTC	CASVARSGTKGETQYF
.	.	12	TRBJ2-3	TRBV10-2	TGCGCCAGCGAATCAGGGTCAGATACGCAGTATTTT	CASESGSDTQYF
.	.	14	TRBJ1-2	TRBV27	TGTGCCAGCAGGGTTCGGACTCAGAACTATGGCTACACCTTC	CASRVRTQNYGYTF
TRBD1	.	15	TRBJ2-2	TRBV18	TGTGCCAGCCCATCGAGGACAGGGGGGACCGGGGAGCTGTTTTTT	CASPSRTGGTGELFF
.	many	11	TRBJ2-5	TRBV29-1	TGCAGCGTTAACCTAGCGGAGACCCAGTACTTC	CSVNLAETQYF
.	.	12	TRBJ2-7	TRBV5-1	TGCGCCAGCAGCTTGCAAAGGAATGAGCAGTACTTC	CASSLQRNEQYF
.	.	15	TRBJ2-1	TRBV5-1	TGCGCCAGCAGCTTTAGAGGGGGAGTTTACAATGAGCAGTTCTTC	CASSFRGGVYNEQFF
TRBD2	.	16	TRBJ2-3	TRBV4-2	TGTGCCAGCAGCCAAGTAGGCGGGAGGGGCACAGATACGCAGTATTTT	CASSQVGGRGTDTQYF
.	many	14	TRBJ2-7	TRBV25-1	TGTGCCAGCAGTACCACTGGGGGTCCCCACGAGCAGTACTTC	CASSTTGGPHEQYF
.	few	15	TRBJ2-2	TRBV28	TGTGCCAGCAGTTTAGCGGGGCAGGGGGCCGGGGAGCTGTTTTTT	CASSLAGQGAGELFF
.	.	17	TRBJ2-1	TRBV6-6	TGTGCCAGCAGTACACTTACTAGCCCAAGCTCCTACAATGAGCAGTTCTTC	CASSTLTSPSSYNEQFF
.	.	17	TRBJ2-6	TRBV27	TGTGCCAGCAGTTTAATGGATGGTGGGTTCGGGGCCAACGTCCTGACTTTC	CASSLMDGGFGANVLTF
.	.	17	TRBJ2-1	TRBV27	TGTGCCAGCACCATTCGTGTAACAGGTTTCCCGGAGGGTGAGCAGTTCTTC	CASTIRVTGFPEGEQFF
TRBD1	once	13	TRBJ2-7	TRBV20-1	TGCAGTGCTCTGGACAGGGGGCGATACGAGCAGTACTTC	CSALDRGRYEQYF
TRBD2	.	18	TRBJ2-3	TRBV7-2	TGTGCCAGCAGCTTAGCGGGTCTAGCGGGAATGACGACAGATACGCAGTATTTT	CASSLAGLAGMTTDTQYF
.	many	13	TRBJ2-1	TRBV20-1	TGCAGCACCGCCGGCAGGGGATTGGGGGAGCAGTTCTTC	CSTAGRGLGEQFF
.	.	11	TRBJ1-1	TRBV29-1	TGCAGCGGTGAGCGCAATAGGGAAGCTTTCTTT	CSGERNREAFF
.	.	14	TRBJ1-2	TRBV9	TGTGCCAGCAGCGTAGGAGCTCGGCAATATGGCTACACCTTC	CASSVGARQYGYTF
.	.	16	TRBJ1-4	TRBV18	TGTGCCAGCTCACCCGGGGCCCCTGCAACTAATGAAAAACTGTTTTTT	CASSPGAPATNEKLFF
TRBD2	many	17	TRBJ2-7	TRBV20-1	TGCAGTGCTAGAGGAGCTAGCGGGCGTCGCCCAACCTACGAGCAGTACTTC	CSARGASGRRPTYEQYF
.	.	15	TRBJ2-1	TRBV6-5	TGTGCCAGCAGTTACCAGAACAGGGGAGGTGGTGAGCAGTTCTTC	CASSYQNRGGGEQFF
.	.	15	TRBJ2-5	TRBV20-1	TGCAGTGCCGAATCCGAGGGGAGCTACCAAGAGGCCCAGTACTTC	CSAESEGSYQEAQYF
.	.	14	TRBJ2-7	TRBV20-1	TGCAGTGCTGTGACGAATCGGGGATACAATGAGCAGTACTTC	CSAVTNRGYNEQYF
.	few	15	TRBJ1-2	TRBV7-2	TGTGCCAGCAGCTTAGCGCTTGTGAGCGGCTATGGCTACACCTTC	CASSLALVSGYGYTF
.	.	11	TRBJ2-7	TRBV2	TGTGCCAGTAAGCGGGCTTACGAGCAGTACTTC	CASKRAYEQYF
.	few	15	TRBJ1-5	TRBV2	TGTGCCAGCAGTACGGGAACAGCTAGCAATCAGCCCCAGCATTTT	CASSTGTASNQPQHF
TRBD1	.	15	TRBJ2-7	TRBV27	TGTGCCAGCAGTTCCAACTCCGGGACAGGGGGCGAGCAGTACTTC	CASSSNSGTGGEQYF
TRBD1	.	15	TRBJ2-7	TRBV5-1	TGCGCCAGCAGCTCCGACAGGGGTTCCTACAATGAGCAGTACTTC	CASSSDRGSYNEQYF
.	.	14	TRBJ1-2	TRBV12-3/TRBV12-4	TGTGCCAGCAGTTTTACCTCACAAGACTATGGCTACACCTTC	CASSFTSQDYGYTF
.	few	13	TRBJ2-7	TRBV6-2/TRBV6-3	TGTGCCAGCAGTTACAGCACTTCGCCCGAGCAGTACTTC	CASSYSTSPEQYF
.	.	17	TRBJ2-7	TRBV4-2	TGTGCCAGCAGCCAACGTACAGGGAACAGGGTCTCCTACGAGCAGTACTTC	CASSQRTGNRVSYEQYF
.	.	13	TRBJ2-7	TRBV19	TGTGCCAGTAGTAAAGCGGTTTCCTACGAGCAGTACTTC	CASSKAVSYEQYF
TRBD2	.	16	TRBJ2-7	TRBV7-2	TGTGCCAGCAGCCCGAGGACTAGCGGGGGGGCCTACGAGCAGTACTTC	CASSPRTSGGAYEQYF
TRBD2	.	15	TRBJ2-7	TRBV20-1	TGCAGTGCTAGTGTTCCTAGCGGGGTCTCCTACGAGCAGTACTTC	CSASVPSGVSYEQYF
TRBD2	.	19	TRBJ2-1	TRBV7-6	TGTGCCAGCAGCTTAGCCCCCTGGACTAGCGGGATAATTGGGAATGAGCAGTTCTTC	CASSLAPWTSGIIGNEQFF
.	.	13	TRBJ2-6	TRBV6-6	TGTGCCAGCAGTTACTCCACGGACGTAGTCCTGACTTTC	CASSYSTDVVLTF
.	few	14	TRBJ2-7	TRBV7-2	TGTGCCAGCAGCTCCATCCCGGAGACCTACGAGCAGTACTTC	CASSSIPETYEQYF
.	many	13	TRBJ2-5	TRBV5-6	TGTGCCAGCAGCCCTACGGGACACCGAACCCAGTACTTC	CASSPTGHRTQYF
.	.	15	TRBJ2-3	TRBV7-9	TGTGCCAGCAGCCCCTCTGGGGGTTACACAGATACGCAGTATTTT	CASSPSGGYTDTQYF
.	few	17	TRBJ2-3	TRBV29-1	TGCAGCTCTGATGGCGGGCCCCAACGGAGTAGCCCAGATACGCAGTATTTT	CSSDGGPQRSSPDTQYF
TRBD1	.	14	TRBJ1-2	TRBV12-3/TRBV12-4	TGTGCCAGCAGTTGCGGACAGGCTGCGTGTGGCTACACCTTC	CASSCGQAACGYTF
TRBD2	few	15	TRBJ2-7	TRBV7-2	TGTGCCAGCAGCTCCGGGACTAGCGGGAGGAGTTTAAAGTACTTC	CASSSGTSGRSLKYF
.	.	16	TRBJ1-2	TRBV4-3	TGCGCCAGCAGCCAAGACATCGGTACCGGGAGGTATGGCTACACCTTC	CASSQDIGTGRYGYTF
.	.	14	TRBJ2-2	TRBV5-1	TGTGCCAGCAGCTTGTATGGGGACACCGGGGAGCTGTTTTTT	CASSLYGDTGELFF
.	.	13	TRBJ2-3	TRBV29-1	TGCAGCGTTGATGGCCAGAAAACAGATACGCAGTATTTT	CSVDGQKTDTQYF
.	.	17	TRBJ1-5	TRBV7-2	TGTGCCAGCAGCTTAGTATCGGCGTCAGGGAGCAATCAGCCCCAGCATTTT	CASSLVSASGSNQPQHF
TRBD2	.	15	TRBJ2-3	TRBV11-3	TGTGCCAGCAGCTCCCTCTCTAGCGGAACAGATACGCAGTATTTT	CASSSLSSGTDTQYF
.	once	12	TRBJ1-2	TRBV20-1	TGCAGTGCTAGAGATCGGATGGATGGCTACACCTTC	CSARDRMDGYTF
.	few	19	TRBJ2-3	TRBV14	TGTGCCAGCAGCCAATGGAGTTCGACGTCGGCAGAGAACAAGGATACGCAGTATTTT	CASSQWSSTSAENKDTQYF
.	once	16	TRBJ2-1	TRBV12-3/TRBV12-4	TGTGCCAGCACCCATGGTGGGGAGCAACTAGCAAATGAGCAGTTCTTC	CASTHGGEQLANEQFF
.	.	13	TRBJ1-2	TRBV5-6	TGTGCCAGCAGCGAGGGACCTACTTATGGCTACACCTTC	CASSEGPTYGYTF
TRBD2	few	15	TRBJ2-1	TRBV12-3/TRBV12-4	TGTGCCAGCAGTGGCATCGCGGGAGTGCGCAATGAGCAGTTCTTC	CASSGIAGVRNEQFF
.	many	13	TRBJ1-1	TRBV28	TGTGCCATCCTAGGACAGATGAACACTGAAGCTTTCTTT	CAILGQMNTEAFF
TRBD1	.	15	TRBJ1-1	TRBV29-1	TGCAGCGTTAGGCAGGGGGGAAGAGCGAACACTGAAGCTTTCTTT	CSVRQGGRANTEAFF
TRBD2	.	14	TRBJ2-3	TRBV20-1	TGCAGTGCCACGGGCGGGAGGGCCCTTAATACGCAGTATTTT	CSATGGRALNTQYF